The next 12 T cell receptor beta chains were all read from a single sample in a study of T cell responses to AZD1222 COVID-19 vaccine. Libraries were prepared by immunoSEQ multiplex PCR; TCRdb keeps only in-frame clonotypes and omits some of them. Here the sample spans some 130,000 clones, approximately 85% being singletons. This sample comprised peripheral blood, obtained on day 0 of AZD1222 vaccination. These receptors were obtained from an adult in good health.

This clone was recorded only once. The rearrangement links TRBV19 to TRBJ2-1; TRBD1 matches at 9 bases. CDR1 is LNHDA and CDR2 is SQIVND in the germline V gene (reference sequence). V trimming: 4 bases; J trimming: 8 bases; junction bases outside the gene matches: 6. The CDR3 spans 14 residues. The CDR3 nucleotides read TGTGCCAGTAGTACGTGGGACAGGGAGGATGAGCAGTTCTTC. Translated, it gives CASSTWDREDEQFF.

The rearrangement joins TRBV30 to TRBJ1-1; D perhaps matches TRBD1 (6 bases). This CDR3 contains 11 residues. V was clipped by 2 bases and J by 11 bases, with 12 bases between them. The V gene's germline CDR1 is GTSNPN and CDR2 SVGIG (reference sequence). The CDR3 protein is CAWSHRVEAFF. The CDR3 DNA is TGTGCCTGGAGTCACAGGGTGGAGGCTTTCTTT.

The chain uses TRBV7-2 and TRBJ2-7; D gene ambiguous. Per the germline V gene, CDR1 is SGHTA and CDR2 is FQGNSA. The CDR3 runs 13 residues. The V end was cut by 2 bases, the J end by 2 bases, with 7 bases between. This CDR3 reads CASSLIAAYEQYF. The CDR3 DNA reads TGTGCCAGCAGCTTAATCGCCGCCTACGAGCAGTACTTC.

CDR3 DNA sequence: TGTGCCAGCAGCGGGAGGGCCACAGGGGGCGATGGCTACACCTTC. Protein product: CASSGRATGGDGYTF. V is TRBV5-4 and J is TRBJ1-2, with 9 bases identical to TRBD1. CDR3 length: 15 amino acids. The V gene end was trimmed by 4 bases and the J gene end by 6 bases; junction bases not matched to a gene: 10. CDR1 and CDR2 from the germline V gene are SGHNT and YYREEE (reference sequence).

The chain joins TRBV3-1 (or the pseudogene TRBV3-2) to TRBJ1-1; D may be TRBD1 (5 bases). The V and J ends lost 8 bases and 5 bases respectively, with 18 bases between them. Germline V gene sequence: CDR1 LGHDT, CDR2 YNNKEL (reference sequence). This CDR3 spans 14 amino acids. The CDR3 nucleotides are TGTGCCAGCCTCGCAACTAGGGGAGGGACTGAAGCTTTCTTT. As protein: CASLATRGGTEAFF.

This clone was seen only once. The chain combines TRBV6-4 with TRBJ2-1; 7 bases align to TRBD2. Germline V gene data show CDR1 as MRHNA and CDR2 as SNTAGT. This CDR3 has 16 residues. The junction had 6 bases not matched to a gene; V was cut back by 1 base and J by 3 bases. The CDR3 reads CASSDLAGEIYNEQFF. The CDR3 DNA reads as TGTGCCAGCAGTGACTTGGCGGGAGAGATCTACAATGAGCAGTTCTTC.

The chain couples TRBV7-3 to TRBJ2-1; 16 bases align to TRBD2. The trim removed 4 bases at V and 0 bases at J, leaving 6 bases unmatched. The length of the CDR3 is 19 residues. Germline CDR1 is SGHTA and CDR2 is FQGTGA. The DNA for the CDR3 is TGTGCCAGCAGCTCGGGACTAGCGGGAGGGATGAGCTCCTACAATGAGCAGTTCTTC. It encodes CASSSGLAGGMSSYNEQFF.

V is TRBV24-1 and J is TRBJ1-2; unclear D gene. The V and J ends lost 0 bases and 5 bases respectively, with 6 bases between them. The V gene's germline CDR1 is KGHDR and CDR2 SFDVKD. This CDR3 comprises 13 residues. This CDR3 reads CATSDLGGYGYTF. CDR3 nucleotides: TGTGCCACCAGTGATTTGGGCGGGTATGGCTACACCTTC.

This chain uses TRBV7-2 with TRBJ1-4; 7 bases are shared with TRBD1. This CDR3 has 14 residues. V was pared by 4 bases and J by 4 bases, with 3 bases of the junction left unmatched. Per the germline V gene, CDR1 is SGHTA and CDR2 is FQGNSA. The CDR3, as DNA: TGTGCCAGCAGCTCGACAGGGCTTAATGAAAAACTGTTTTTT. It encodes CASSSTGLNEKLFF.

CDR3 loop: CASSPYLTSVQETQYF. As DNA, the CDR3 is TGTGCCAGCAGTCCCTACCTCACTAGCGTCCAAGAGACCCAGTACTTC. The chain employs TRBV27 and TRBJ2-5, with 7 bases fitting TRBD2. Germline CDR1 and CDR2: MNHEY and SMNVEV (reference sequence). The CDR3 has 16 residues. Germline trimming cut 5 bases from V and 1 base from J; bases unmatched to any gene: 10.

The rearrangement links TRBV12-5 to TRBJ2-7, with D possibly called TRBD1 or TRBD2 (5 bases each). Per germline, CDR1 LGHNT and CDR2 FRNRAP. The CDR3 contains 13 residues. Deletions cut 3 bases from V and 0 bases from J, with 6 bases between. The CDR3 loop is CASGFGGSYEQYF. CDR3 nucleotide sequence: TGTGCTAGTGGTTTTGGGGGCTCCTACGAGCAGTACTTC.

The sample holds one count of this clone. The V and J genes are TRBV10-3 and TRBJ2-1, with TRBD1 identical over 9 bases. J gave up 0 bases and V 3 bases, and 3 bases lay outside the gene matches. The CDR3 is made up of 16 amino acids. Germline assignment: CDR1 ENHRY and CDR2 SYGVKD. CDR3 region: CAISDGQGSSYNEQFF. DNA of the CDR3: TGTGCCATCAGTGATGGACAGGGGAGCTCCTACAATGAGCAGTTCTTC.